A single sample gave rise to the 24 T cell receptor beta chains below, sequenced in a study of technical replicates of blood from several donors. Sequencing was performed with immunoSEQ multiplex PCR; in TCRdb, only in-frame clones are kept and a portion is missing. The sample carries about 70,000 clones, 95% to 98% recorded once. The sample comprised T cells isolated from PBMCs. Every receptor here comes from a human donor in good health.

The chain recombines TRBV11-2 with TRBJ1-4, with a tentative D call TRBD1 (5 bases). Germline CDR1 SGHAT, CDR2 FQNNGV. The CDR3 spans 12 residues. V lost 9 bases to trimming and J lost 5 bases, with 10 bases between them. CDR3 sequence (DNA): TGTGCCAGTCAGGGTTCCAATGAAAAACTGTTTTTT. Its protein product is CASQGSNEKLFF.

Written as DNA, the CDR3 is TGTGCCAGCAGCGTAGGAATCAGTTCAGGGAATTCACCCCTCCACTTT. It codes for CASSVGISSGNSPLHF. The chain recombines TRBV9 with TRBJ1-6; D possibly corresponds to TRBD1 (5 bases). The CDR3 consists of 16 residues. The V and J ends lost 0 bases and 7 bases respectively, with 14 bases between them. Germline loops: CDR1 SGDLS, CDR2 YYNGEE.

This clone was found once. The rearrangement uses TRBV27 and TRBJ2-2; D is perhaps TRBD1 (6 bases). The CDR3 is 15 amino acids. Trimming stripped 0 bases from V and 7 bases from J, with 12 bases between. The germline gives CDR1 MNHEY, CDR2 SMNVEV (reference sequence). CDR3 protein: CASSLSLTGSGELFF. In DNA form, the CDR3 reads TGTGCCAGCAGTTTATCTCTTACAGGGAGCGGGGAGCTGTTTTTT.

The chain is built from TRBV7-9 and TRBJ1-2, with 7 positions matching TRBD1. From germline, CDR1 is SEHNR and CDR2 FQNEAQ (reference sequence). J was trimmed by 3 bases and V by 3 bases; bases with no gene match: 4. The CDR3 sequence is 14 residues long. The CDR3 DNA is TGTGCCAGCAGCTTCAACAGGGGCGACTATGGCTACACCTTC. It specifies CASSFNRGDYGYTF.

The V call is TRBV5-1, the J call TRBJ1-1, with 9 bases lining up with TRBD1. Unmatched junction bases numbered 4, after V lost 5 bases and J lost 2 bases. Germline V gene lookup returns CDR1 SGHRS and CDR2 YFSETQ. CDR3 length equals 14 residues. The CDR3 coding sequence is TGCGCCAGCAGTTTGACAGGGGGAAACACTGAAGCTTTCTTT. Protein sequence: CASSLTGGNTEAFF.

The DNA for the CDR3 is TGTGCCAGCACCCCGGGGTGGAACTATGGCTACACCTTC. It specifies CASTPGWNYGYTF. The gene calls are TRBV6-5 and TRBJ1-2, with D unclear. Germline values: CDR1 MNHEY, CDR2 SVGAGI. V gave up 7 bases and J gave up 2 bases, with 11 bases separating them. There are 13 residues in the CDR3.

CDR3 sequence reads: CASSARRSTYEQYF. CDR3 DNA sequence: TGTGCCAGTAGTGCCAGGCGTTCCACCTACGAGCAGTACTTC. V is TRBV19 and J is TRBJ2-7, with no clear D. Between the trimmed V and J ends, which lost 5 bases and 2 bases, there was a span of 13 bases. CDR3 length: 14 amino acids. Germline V lookup: CDR1 LNHDA, CDR2 SQIVND (reference sequence).

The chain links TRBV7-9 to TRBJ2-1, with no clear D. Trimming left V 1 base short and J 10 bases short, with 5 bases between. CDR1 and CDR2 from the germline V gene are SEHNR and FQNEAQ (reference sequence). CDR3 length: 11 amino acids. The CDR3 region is CASSLVQEQFF. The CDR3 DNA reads TGTGCCAGCAGCTTAGTACAAGAGCAGTTCTTC.

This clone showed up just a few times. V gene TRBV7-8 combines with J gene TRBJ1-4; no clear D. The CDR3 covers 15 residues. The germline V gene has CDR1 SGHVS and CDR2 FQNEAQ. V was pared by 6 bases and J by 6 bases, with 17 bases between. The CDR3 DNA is TGTGCCAGCAGATCTAGTAGAACTGACTATGAAAAACTGTTTTTT. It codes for CASRSSRTDYEKLFF.

The CDR3 is CASSELGETEAFF. CDR3 DNA: TGTGCCAGCAGTGAATTAGGGGAAACTGAAGCTTTCTTT. V is TRBV25-1 and J is TRBJ1-1; the D gene is possibly TRBD1 (5 bases). The germline V gene has CDR1 MGHDK and CDR2 SYGVNS. V shed 1 base and J shed 5 bases, with 8 bases lying between them. This CDR3 is built from 13 residues.

The CDR3 coding sequence is TGTGCCAGCAGCTACGGGAGGGGCACAGATACGCAGTATTTT. Amino acid sequence: CASSYGRGTDTQYF. The chain carries TRBV5-4 and TRBJ2-3, with 8 nucleotides matching TRBD2. Germline V lookup: CDR1 SGHNT, CDR2 YYREEE (reference sequence). The CDR3 sequence is 14 residues long. With 3 bases clipped from V and 1 base from J, the junction kept 1 base outside the gene matches. Full variable domain (missing parts from reference TRBV5-4 and TRBJ2-3): ETGVTQSPTHLIKTRGQQVTLRCSSQSGHNTVSWYQQALGQGPQFIFQYYREEENGRGNFPPRFSGLQFPNYSSELNVNALELDDSALYLCASSYGRGTDTQYFGPGTRLTVL.

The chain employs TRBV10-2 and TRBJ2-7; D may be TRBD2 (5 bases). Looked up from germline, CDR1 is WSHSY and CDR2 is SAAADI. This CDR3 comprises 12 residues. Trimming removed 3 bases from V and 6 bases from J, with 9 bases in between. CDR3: CASSDGVSEQYF. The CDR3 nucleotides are TGCGCCAGCAGTGACGGGGTCTCCGAGCAGTACTTC.

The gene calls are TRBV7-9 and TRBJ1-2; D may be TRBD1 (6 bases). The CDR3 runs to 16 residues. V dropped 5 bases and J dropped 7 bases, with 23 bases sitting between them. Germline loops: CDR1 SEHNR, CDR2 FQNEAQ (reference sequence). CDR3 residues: CASSESQGMVVSGYTF. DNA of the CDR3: TGTGCCAGCAGCGAGAGTCAGGGGATGGTCGTAAGTGGCTACACCTTC.

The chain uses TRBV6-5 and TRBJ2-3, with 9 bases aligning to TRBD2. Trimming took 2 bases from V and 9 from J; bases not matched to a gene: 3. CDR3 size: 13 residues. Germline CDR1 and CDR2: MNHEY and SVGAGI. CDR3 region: CASSYGTSKTQYF. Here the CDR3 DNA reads TGTGCCAGCAGTTACGGGACTAGCAAGACGCAGTATTTT.

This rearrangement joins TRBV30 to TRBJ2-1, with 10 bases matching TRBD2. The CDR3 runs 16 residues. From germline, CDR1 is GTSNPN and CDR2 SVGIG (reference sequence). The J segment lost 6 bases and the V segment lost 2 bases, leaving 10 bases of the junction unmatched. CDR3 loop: CAWSIGAGGPSNEQFF. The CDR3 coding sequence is TGTGCCTGGAGTATTGGAGCGGGAGGGCCCAGCAATGAGCAGTTCTTC.

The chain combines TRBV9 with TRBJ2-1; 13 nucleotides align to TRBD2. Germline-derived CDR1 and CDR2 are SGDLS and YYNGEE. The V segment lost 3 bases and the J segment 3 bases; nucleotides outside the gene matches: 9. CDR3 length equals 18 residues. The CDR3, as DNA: TGTGCCAGCAGCGCATCGGGACTAGCGGGACATAGCTACAATGAGCAGTTCTTC. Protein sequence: CASSASGLAGHSYNEQFF.

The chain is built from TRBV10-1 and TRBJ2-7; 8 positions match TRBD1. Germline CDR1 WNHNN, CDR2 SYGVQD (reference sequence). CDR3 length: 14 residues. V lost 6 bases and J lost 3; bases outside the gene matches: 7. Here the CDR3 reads CASRADRASYEQYF. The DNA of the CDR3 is TGCGCCAGCAGGGCGGACAGGGCAAGCTACGAGCAGTACTTC.

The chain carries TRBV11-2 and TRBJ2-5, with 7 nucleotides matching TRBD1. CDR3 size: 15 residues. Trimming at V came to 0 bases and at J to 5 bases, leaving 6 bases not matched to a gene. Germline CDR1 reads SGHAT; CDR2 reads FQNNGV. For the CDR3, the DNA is TGTGCCAGCAGCTTAGAAAGACAGGGCTGGGAGACCCAGTACTTC. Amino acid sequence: CASSLERQGWETQYF. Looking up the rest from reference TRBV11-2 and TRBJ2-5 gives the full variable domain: EAGVAQSPRYKIIEKRQSVAFWCNPISGHATLYWYQQILGQGPKLLIQFQNNGVVDDSQLPKDRFSAERLKGVDSTLKIQPAKLEDSAVYLCASSLERQGWETQYFGPGTRLLVL.

The CDR3 DNA reads TGTGCCAGCAGCTTAGGCAGGGACTATAACTATGGCTACACCTTC. Translating it yields CASSLGRDYNYGYTF. The J gene is TRBJ1-2, the V gene TRBV7-9; TRBD1 is a possible D gene (5 bases). The CDR3 is 15 amino acids. Germline V gene lookup returns CDR1 SEHNR and CDR2 FQNEAQ (reference sequence). V shed 1 base and J shed 1 base, with 10 bases lying between them.

CDR3 nucleotides: TGTGCCAGCACCGGGAGCAGAAGAGGGTCCTACAATGAGCAGTTCTTC. Translation gives CASTGSRRGSYNEQFF. The chain carries TRBV11-2 and TRBJ2-1, with D maybe TRBD2 (6 bases). Trimming cost V 7 bases and J 1 base, with 17 bases left between them. CDR3 size: 16 residues. Germline CDR1 SGHAT, CDR2 FQNNGV.

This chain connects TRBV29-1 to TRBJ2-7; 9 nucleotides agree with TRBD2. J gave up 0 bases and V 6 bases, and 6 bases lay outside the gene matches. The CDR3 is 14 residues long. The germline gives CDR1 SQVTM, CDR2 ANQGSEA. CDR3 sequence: CSVLRTSASYEQYF. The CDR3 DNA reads TGCAGCGTGCTACGGACTAGCGCCTCCTACGAGCAGTACTTC.

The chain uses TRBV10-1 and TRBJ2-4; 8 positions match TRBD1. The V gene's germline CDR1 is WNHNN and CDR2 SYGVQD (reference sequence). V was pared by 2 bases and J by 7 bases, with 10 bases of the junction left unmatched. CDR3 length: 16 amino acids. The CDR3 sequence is CASSEDTGGRRNIQYF. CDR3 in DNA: TGCGCCAGCAGTGAGGATACAGGGGGTAGGAGGAACATTCAGTACTTC.

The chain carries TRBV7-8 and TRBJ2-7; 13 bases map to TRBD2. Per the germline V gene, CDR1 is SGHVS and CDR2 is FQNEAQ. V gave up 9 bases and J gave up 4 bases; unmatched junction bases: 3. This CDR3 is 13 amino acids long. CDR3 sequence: CASLLAGGYEQYF. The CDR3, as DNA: TGTGCCAGTCTACTAGCGGGAGGGTACGAGCAGTACTTC.

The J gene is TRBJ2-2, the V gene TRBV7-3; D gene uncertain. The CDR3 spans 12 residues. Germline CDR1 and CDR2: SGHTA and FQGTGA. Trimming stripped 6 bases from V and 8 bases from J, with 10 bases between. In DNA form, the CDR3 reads TGTGCCAGCAGTTCAGACGGGGGGGAGCTGTTTTTT. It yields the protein CASSSDGGELFF.